This TCR beta chain was identified during a study of T cells in Graves' hyperthyroidism and ophthalmopathy. Germline assignment: CDR1 MNHNS and CDR2 SASEGT. V was clipped by 6 bases and J by 4 bases; unmatched bases: 13. The CDR3 runs to 18 residues. The sample holds many counts of this clonotype. RNA transcripts yielded amplified TCR beta CDR3 regions. HTBI primers drove first-round RT-PCR of the TCR CDR3. TCRdb ran MiXCR on the multiplex PCR reads and lists one entry per CDR3 protein. Here the sample spans about 350,000 distinct CDR3 sequences, roughly 14% being singletons. Input material: blood. The chain recombines TRBV6-1 with TRBJ1-3; 12 bases fit TRBD1. This TCR came from a woman in her 30s with Graves' hyperthyroidism. CDR3 residues: CASSKDPGQGARGNTIYF. In nucleotides, the CDR3 is TGTGCCAGCAGCAAAGACCCGGGACAGGGGGCGCGAGGAAACACCATATATTTT.